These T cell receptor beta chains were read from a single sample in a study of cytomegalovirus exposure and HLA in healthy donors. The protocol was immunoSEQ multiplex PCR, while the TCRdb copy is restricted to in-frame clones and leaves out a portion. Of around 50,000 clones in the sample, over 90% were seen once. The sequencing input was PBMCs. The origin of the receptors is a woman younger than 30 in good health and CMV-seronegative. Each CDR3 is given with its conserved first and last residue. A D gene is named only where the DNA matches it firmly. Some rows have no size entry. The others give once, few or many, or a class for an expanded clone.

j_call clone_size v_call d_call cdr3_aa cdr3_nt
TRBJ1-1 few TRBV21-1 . CASSRSGVAFF TGTGCCAGCAGTCGCTCAGGGGTAGCTTTCTTT
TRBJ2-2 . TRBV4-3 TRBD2 CASSQGAGGPYGELFF TGCGCCAGCAGCCAAGGAGCGGGAGGGCCCTACGGGGAGCTGTTTTTT
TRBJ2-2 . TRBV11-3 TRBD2 CASTPGASGYTGELFF TGTGCCAGCACCCCTGGGGCTAGCGGATACACCGGGGAGCTGTTTTTT
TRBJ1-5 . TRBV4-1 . CASKLAQGGNQPQHF TGCGCCAGCAAACTCGCCCAGGGTGGCAATCAGCCCCAGCATTTT
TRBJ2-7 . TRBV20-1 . CSARAFYEQYF TGCAGTGCTAGAGCCTTCTACGAGCAGTACTTC
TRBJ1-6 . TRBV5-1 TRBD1 CASSLVGQERSPLHF TGCGCCAGCAGCTTGGTGGGACAGGAAAGATCACCCCTCCACTTT
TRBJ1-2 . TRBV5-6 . CASSLGQTRGYTF TGTGCCAGCAGCCTCGGACAGACGAGAGGCTACACCTTC
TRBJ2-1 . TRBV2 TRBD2 CASRGGTSGSSYNEQFF TGTGCCAGCAGGGGTGGGACTAGCGGGAGCTCCTACAATGAGCAGTTCTTC
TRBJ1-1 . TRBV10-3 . CAITGGLGTEAFF TGTGCCATCACGGGAGGACTGGGGACTGAAGCTTTCTTT
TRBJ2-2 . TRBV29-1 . CSVEPGNTGELFF TGCAGCGTTGAGCCCGGGAACACCGGGGAGCTGTTTTTT
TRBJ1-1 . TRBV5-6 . CASSPLLIGTEAFF TGTGCCAGCAGCCCCCTATTAATCGGCACTGAAGCTTTCTTT
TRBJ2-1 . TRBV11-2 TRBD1 CASQVDRVTDEQFF TGTGCCAGCCAAGTCGACAGGGTTACGGATGAGCAGTTCTTC
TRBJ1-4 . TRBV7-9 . CASSQNNEKLFF TGTGCCAGCAGCCAAAATAATGAAAAACTGTTTTTT
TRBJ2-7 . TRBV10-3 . CAISDGKVPANEQYF TGTGCCATCAGTGACGGGAAGGTACCAGCCAACGAGCAGTACTTC
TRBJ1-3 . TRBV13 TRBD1 CASSRDRGVKAIYF TGTGCCAGCAGCCGCGACAGGGGTGTGAAGGCCATATATTTT
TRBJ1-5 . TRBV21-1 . CASSKGVQESNQPQHF TGTGCCAGCAGCAAAGGCGTTCAGGAAAGCAATCAGCCCCAGCATTTT
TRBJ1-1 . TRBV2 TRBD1 CASRPGQMNTEAFF TGTGCCAGCAGACCGGGACAGATGAACACTGAAGCTTTCTTT
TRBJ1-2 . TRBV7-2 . CASSLGSVQYGYTF TGTGCCAGCAGCTTAGGATCAGTTCAATATGGCTACACCTTC
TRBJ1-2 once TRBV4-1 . CASSQVGEVYGYTF TGCGCCAGCAGCCAAGTGGGGGAGGTCTATGGCTACACCTTC
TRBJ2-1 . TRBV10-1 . CASSRPWTKEQFF TGCGCCAGTAGCCGACCGTGGACTAAGGAGCAGTTCTTC
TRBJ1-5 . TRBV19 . CASSIDDSSNQPQHF TGTGCCAGTAGTATTGACGACAGTAGCAATCAGCCCCAGCATTTT
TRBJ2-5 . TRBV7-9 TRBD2 CASSLVWLAEETQYF TGTGCCAGCAGCTTAGTTTGGCTAGCGGAAGAGACCCAGTACTTC
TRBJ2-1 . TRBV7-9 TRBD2 CASTPRGAGGWNEQFF TGTGCCAGCACCCCGAGGGGAGCGGGAGGTTGGAATGAGCAGTTCTTC